This record covers a single T cell receptor (beta chain). Its antigen is as yet unknown. Repertoires were generated with immunoSEQ multiplex PCR, while TCRdb's copy carries only in-frame clones and drops some. The sample yields 440,000 or so clones, 92% seen once. As to treatment: roughly 18 received Ad26.COV2.S at low or high dose, single or two shots; 5 received placebo; per-sample allocation not given. Sampling was done on day 63 after the first vaccine or placebo injection. Recruitment in Boston yielded a donor of adult age, 18-55 years. Wuhan-strain SARS-CoV-2 spike was expressed by the Ad26 vector that made up the vaccine. Trimming removed 0 bases from V and 4 bases from J, with 10 bases in between. This CDR3 spans 14 amino acids. Germline loops: CDR1 SGHRS, CDR2 YFSETQ. The sample is drawn from a study of Ad26.COV2.S vaccination and SARS-CoV-2 variants. In the study overall: Into the muscle, Ad26.COV2.S was dosed once or twice, 56 days apart. Study-wide results and limits: Researchers cautioned that TCR breadth and depth analyses may have underestimated total T cell responses.

The specimen was peripheral blood, collected in a trial of Ad26.COV2.S vaccine versus placebo. This sequence originates from a person between 18 and 65 years old who received the Ad26.COV2.S COVID-19 vaccine or a placebo. V and J are TRBV5-1 and TRBJ1-2, with D possibly being TRBD1 (6 bases). CDR3 bases: TGCGCCAGCAGCTTGGAGAACAGGGCCTATGGCTACACCTTC. Encoded protein: CASSLENRAYGYTF.